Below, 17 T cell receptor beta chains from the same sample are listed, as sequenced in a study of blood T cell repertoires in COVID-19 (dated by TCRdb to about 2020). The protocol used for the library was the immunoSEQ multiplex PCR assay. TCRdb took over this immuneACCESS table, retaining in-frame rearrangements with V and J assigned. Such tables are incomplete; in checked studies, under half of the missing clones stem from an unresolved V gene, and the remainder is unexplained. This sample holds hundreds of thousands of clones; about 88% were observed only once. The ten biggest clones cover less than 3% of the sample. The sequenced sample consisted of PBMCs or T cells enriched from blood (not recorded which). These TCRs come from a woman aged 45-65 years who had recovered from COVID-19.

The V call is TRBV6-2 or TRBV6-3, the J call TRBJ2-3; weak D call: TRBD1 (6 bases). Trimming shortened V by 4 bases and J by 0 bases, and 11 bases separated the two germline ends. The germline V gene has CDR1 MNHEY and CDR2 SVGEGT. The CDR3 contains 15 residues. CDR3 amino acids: CASSLRRGSTDTQYF. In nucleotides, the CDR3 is TGTGCCAGCAGTTTACGTAGGGGGAGCACAGATACGCAGTATTTT.

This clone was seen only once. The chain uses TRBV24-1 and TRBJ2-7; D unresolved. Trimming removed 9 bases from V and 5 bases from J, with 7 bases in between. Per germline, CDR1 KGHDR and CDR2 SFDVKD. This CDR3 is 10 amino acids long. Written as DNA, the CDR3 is TGTGCCACCCCCCCTCACGAGCAGTACTTC. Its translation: CATPPHEQYF.

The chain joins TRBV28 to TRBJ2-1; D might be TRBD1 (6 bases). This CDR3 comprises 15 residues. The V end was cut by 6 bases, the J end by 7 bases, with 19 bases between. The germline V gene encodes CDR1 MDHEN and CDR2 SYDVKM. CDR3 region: CASSHPDSLRNEQFF. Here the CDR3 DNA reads TGTGCCAGCAGCCATCCGGACAGTCTGAGGAATGAGCAGTTCTTC.

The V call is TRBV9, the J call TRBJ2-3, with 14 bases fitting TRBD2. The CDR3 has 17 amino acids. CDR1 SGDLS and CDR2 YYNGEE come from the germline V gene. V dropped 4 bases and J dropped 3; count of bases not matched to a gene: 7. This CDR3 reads CASSPGTSGSITDTQYF. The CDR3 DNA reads TGTGCCAGCAGCCCGGGGACTAGCGGGAGTATTACAGATACGCAGTATTTT.

DNA for the CDR3: TGTGCCAGCAGTCTACAGGGGGCAGGGACCGGGGAGCTGTTTTTT. Its protein product is CASSLQGAGTGELFF. This chain connects TRBV6-5 to TRBJ2-2, with TRBD1 identical over 9 bases. Germline CDR1 reads MNHEY; CDR2 reads SVGAGI. The CDR3 has 15 residues. V shed 5 bases, J shed 5 bases, and the junction held 6 bases outside the gene matches.

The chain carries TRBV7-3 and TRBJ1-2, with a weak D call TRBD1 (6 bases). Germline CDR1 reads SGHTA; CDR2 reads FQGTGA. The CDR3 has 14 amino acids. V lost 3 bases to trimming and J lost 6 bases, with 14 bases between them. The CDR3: CASSFSGGGDGYTF. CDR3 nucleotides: TGTGCCAGCAGCTTTTCTGGGGGCGGAGATGGCTACACCTTC.

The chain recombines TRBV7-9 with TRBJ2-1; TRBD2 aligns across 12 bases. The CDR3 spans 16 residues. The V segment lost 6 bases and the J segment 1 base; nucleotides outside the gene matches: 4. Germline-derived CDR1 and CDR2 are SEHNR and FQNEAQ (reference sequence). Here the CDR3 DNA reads TGTGCCAGCAGATCAACTAGCGGGAGGTCCTACAATGAGCAGTTCTTC. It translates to CASRSTSGRSYNEQFF.

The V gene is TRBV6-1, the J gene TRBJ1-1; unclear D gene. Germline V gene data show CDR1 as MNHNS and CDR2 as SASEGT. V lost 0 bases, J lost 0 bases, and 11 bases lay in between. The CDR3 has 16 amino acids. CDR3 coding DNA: TGTGCCAGCAGTGAAGCGCTGGGAGCGGTGAACACTGAAGCTTTCTTT. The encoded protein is CASSEALGAVNTEAFF.

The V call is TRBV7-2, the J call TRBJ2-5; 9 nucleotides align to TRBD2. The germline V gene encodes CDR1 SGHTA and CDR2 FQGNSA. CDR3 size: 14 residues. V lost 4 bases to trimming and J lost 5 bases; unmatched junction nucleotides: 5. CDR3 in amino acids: CASSSSGRLETQYF. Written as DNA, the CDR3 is TGTGCCAGCAGCTCAAGCGGGAGGTTGGAGACCCAGTACTTC.

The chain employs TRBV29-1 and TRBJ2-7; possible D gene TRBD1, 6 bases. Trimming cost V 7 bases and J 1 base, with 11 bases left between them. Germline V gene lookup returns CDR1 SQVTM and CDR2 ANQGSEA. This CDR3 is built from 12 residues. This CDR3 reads CSGMTGSYEQYF. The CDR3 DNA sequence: TGCAGCGGCATGACAGGTTCCTACGAGCAGTACTTC.

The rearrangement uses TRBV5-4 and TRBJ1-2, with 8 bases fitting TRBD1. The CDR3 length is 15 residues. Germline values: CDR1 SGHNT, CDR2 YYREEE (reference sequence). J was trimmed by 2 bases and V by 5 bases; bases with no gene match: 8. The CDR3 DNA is TGTGCCAGCAGTCCCTCCAGGGGGCTGAACTATGGCTACACCTTC. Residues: CASSPSRGLNYGYTF. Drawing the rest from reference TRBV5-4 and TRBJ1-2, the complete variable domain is ETGVTQSPTHLIKTRGQQVTLRCSSQSGHNTVSWYQQALGQGPQFIFQYYREEENGRGNFPPRFSGLQFPNYSSELNVNALELDDSALYLCASSPSRGLNYGYTFGSGTRLTVV.

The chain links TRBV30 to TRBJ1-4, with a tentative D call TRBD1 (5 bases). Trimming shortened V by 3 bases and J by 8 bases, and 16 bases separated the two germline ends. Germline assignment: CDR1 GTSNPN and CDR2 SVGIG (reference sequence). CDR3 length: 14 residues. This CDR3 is CAWSAGQGEEKLFF. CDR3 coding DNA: TGTGCCTGGAGCGCGGGGCAGGGTGAGGAAAAACTGTTTTTT.

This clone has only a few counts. The CDR3 sequence: CASSFPDSNIQYF. The CDR3 DNA is TGTGCCAGCAGTTTTCCGGACTCAAACATTCAGTACTTC. The rearrangement uses TRBV5-4 and TRBJ2-4; maybe TRBD2 (5 bases). Per the germline V gene, CDR1 is SGHNT and CDR2 is YYREEE (reference sequence). Trimming cost V 5 bases and J 6 bases, with 12 bases left between them. This CDR3 comprises 13 residues. Complete variable domain (other parts from reference TRBV5-4 and TRBJ2-4): ETGVTQSPTHLIKTRGQQVTLRCSSQSGHNTVSWYQQALGQGPQFIFQYYREEENGRGNFPPRFSGLQFPNYSSELNVNALELDDSALYLCASSFPDSNIQYFGAGTRLSVL.

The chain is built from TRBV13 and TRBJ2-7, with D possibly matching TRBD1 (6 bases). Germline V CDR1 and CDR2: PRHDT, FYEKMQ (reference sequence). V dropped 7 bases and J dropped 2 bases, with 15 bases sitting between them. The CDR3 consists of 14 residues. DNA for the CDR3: TGTGCCAGCAAGTTGGCAGGGGTAACCTACGAGCAGTACTTC. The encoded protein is CASKLAGVTYEQYF.

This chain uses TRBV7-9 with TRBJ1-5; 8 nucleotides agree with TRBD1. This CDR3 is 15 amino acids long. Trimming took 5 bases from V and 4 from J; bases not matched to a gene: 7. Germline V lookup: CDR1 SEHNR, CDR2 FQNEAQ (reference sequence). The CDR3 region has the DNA TGTGCCAGCAGCGAGGGACAGGCGTTGAATCAGCCCCAGCATTTT. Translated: CASSEGQALNQPQHF.

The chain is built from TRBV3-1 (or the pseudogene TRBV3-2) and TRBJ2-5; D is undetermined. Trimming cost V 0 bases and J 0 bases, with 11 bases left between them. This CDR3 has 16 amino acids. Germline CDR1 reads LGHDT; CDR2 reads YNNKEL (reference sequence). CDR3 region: CASSQDRQAYQETQYF. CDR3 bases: TGTGCCAGCAGCCAAGATCGCCAGGCGTACCAAGAGACCCAGTACTTC.

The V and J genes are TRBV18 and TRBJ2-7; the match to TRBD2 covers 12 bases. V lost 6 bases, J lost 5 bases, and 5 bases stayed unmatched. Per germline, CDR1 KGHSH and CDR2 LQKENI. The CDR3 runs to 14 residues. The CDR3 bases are TGTGCCAGCTCCGCCCGACTAGCGGGAGACGAGCAGTACTTC. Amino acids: CASSARLAGDEQYF. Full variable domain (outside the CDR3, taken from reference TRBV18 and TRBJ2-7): NAGVMQNPRHLVRRRGQEARLRCSPMKGHSHVYWYRQLPEEGLKFMVYLQKENIIDESGMPKERFSAEFPKEGPSILRIQQVVRGDSAAYFCASSARLAGDEQYFGPGTRLTVT.